This T cell receptor (beta chain) was captured in a study of T cells in localized non-small cell lung cancer. Study results and limitations: T cell clonality was highest in uninvolved adjacent lung, above tumor. Because researchers sequenced only one region of the tumor, heterogeneity is still possible.

This clone has only a few counts. The antigen remains unidentified. Produced via immunoSEQ multiplex PCR; TCRdb's table is partial and in-frame only. The sample shows under 100,000 clones, more than 75% of them seen only once. The germline gives CDR1 SGHVS, CDR2 FNYEAQ. The V segment lost 5 bases and the J segment 8 bases; nucleotides outside the gene matches: 8. This CDR3 spans 15 amino acids. The source of this sequence is a woman aged 40 to 75 with stage I squamous cell lung carcinoma. The genes are TRBV7-6 and TRBJ1-6; 8 positions match TRBD1. Specimen: peripheral blood, collected before any cancer treatment. The CDR3 DNA is TGTGCCAGCAGCAAAGGACAGGGTCTTGATTCACCCCTCCACTTT. Translation: CASSKGQGLDSPLHF.